This T cell receptor beta chain was found in a study of blood T cell repertoires in COVID-19 (dated by TCRdb to about 2020). Study-level background: Samples covering the acute and convalescent phases of COVID-19 were provided by collaborators in the United States, Italy and Spain. The material from the prospective study consisted of cDNA or gDNA derived from T cells, B-cell-depleted T cells, or PBMCs. The dataset comprised deeply sampled blood TCRbeta repertoires from subjects exposed to, actively infected with, or recovered from COVID-19. The repertoires were made available in a free public database intended to serve as a resource for research on the immune response to SARS-CoV-2. Samples were obtained from the ongoing ImmuneRACE study (first 160 participants) and from roughly 1,300 subjects provided by 6 global collaborators. The sample metadata nearly always contained a de-identified subject ID, COVID-19 status, age in years and sex. HLA class I and class II types, where available, came from metadata supplied by the sample provider rather than from assay-based typing. Overall study results and their limits: How much clinical and demographic metadata was included differed by source and by participant, and the metadata was provided uncurated.

Points on this clone: Its antigen remains unidentified. Base qualities are not provided; no much larger clone lies one nucleotide away.

Relative to germline, V is missing 1 base and J is missing 4 bases, with 5 bases of the junction outside any gene match. The CDR3 sequence holds 16 residues, the cysteine and phenylalanine included. Only the CDR3 DNA stays, 48 bases, in frame from base 1. From the germline V gene, CDR1 is SGDLS and CDR2 is YYNGEE. Collaborating institutions collected whole blood in K2EDTA tubes following their own protocols. For TCRbeta analysis, collaborator samples were shipped as frozen whole blood, as isolated PBMCs, or as DNA extracted from either sample type. The immunoSEQ Assay, a bias-controlled multiplex PCR, was used to amplify TCRbeta CDR3 regions from genomic DNA. On the study's bioinformatics: The number of nucleated cells in each sample was estimated by amplification of reference gene primers within the assay. To quantify the absolute abundance of each unique TCRbeta CDR3 rearrangement, sequence reads were collapsed and filtered. Productive Simpson clonality was computed per sample as the square root of Simpson's diversity index over productive rearrangements. TCRdb retrieved this table from immuneACCESS and kept in-frame rearrangements only. Not all clones are present; in checked studies, unresolved V genes account for under half, and no reason is known for the remainder. The DNA was the basis for D and trimming; V, J and clone size are from that table. The sample contains approximately 130,000 clones, approximately 68% of them found a single time. Roughly 2% of the sample lies in the top ten.

The receptor was derived from a woman in her 70s with acute or convalescent COVID-19. Sample: peripheral blood. The chain links TRBV9 with TRBJ2-1; a stretch of 10 junction bases matches TRBD2. The CDR3 sequence is CASSVTSGIRYNEQFF. The nucleotides are TGTGCCAGCAGCGTAACTAGCGGGATAAGGTACAATGAGCAGTTCTTC. Beyond the CDR3, the reference TRBV9 and TRBJ2-1 genes provide the residues; the full variable domain reads: DSGVTQTPKHLITATGQRVTLRCSPRSGDLSVYWYQQSLDQGLQFLIQYYNGEERAKGNILERFSAQQFPDLHSELNLSSLELGDSALYFCASSVTSGIRYNEQFFGPGTRLTVL.